The TCR beta chain under discussion was sequenced for a study of shared clonotypes between healthy human individuals. Findings and caveats of the study: Naive subsets usually exceeded memory subsets in estimated richness. Clonotypes which were not shared had lower generation probabilities than clonotypes that all four donors shared.

Using immunoSEQ multiplex PCR, the repertoire was profiled, and TCRdb retains in-frame clones only, with some absent. The sample holds about 1 million clones, about 75% seen once. V lost 0 bases to trimming and J lost 0 bases, with 9 bases between them. The CDR3 sequence is 16 residues long. Germline assignment: CDR1 GTSNPN and CDR2 SVGIG (reference sequence). The study drew all its donors from Caucasian adults living in Nashville, Tennessee. Points on this clone: Its antigen is currently unknown.

Sequencing was done on a sample of memory CD4+ T cells sorted from blood. As to subset: CD45RA-negative fraction. The chain has TRBV30 and TRBJ2-6; D not resolved. The receptor comes from a man younger than 30 in good health. CDR3 in DNA: TGTGCCTGGAGTGTATTGAGCCCCTCTGGGGCCAACGTCCTGACTTTC. This translates into CAWSVLSPSGANVLTF.